Sequencing of this T cell receptor (beta chain) was carried out in a study of neurological immune-mediated disorders. The CDR3 loop spans 14 amino acids. Findings of the study overall: One related-CDR3 cluster, found by phylogenetic grouping, held repertoires of 18 of 34 multiple sclerosis patients and is a possible signature. There was no clinical or MRI feature that showed an association with the multiple sclerosis repertoire cluster.

About this clonotype: Its antigen is as yet unknown.

The making of cDNA relied on 5'RACE with 10-nucleotide random UMIs. TCRdb re-called the 5' RACE reads with MiXCR, one entry per CDR3 protein. The sample shows some 86,000 distinct CDR3 sequences, 2.6% of them seen only once. The chain joins TRBV12-2 to TRBJ1-6; the table's D call, TRBD1, was not checked against the DNA. TRBV12-2 is a listed pseudogene. Material for sequencing was PBMCs. The receptor was isolated from a woman between 25 and 40 years old with multiple sclerosis. The CDR3: CASRWDRENSPLHF. The CDR3 bases are TGTGCAAGTCGCTGGGACAGAGAAAATTCACCCCTCCACTTT.